This TCR beta chain was recorded in a study of CD8 T cells in ankylosing spondylitis. MiXCR, run by TCRdb on the 5' RACE reads, gives a single entry per CDR3 protein. The table lists under 300,000 distinct CDR3 sequences, roughly 10% of them singletons, with under 7% in the top ten. Study outcomes and limitations: Within matched ankylosing spondylitis synovial fluid, disease-linked clones were reportedly significantly enriched.

The CDR3 runs to 13 residues. Germline CDR1 is SGHAT and CDR2 is FQNNGV. V was shortened by 3 bases and J by 7 bases, with 10 bases between the two germline ends. This clonotype was recorded many times. Its antigen is unknown. V gene TRBV11-2 combines with J gene TRBJ2-1; either TRBD1 or TRBD2 may fit D (5 bases each). The sequenced sample consisted of blood, either unsorted or a sorted T cell fraction (not recorded which). The sequence derives from a male donor with ankylosing spondylitis or in good health (not recorded which). The chain's CDR3 is CASSLGPLNEQFF. CDR3 sequence (DNA): TGTGCCAGCAGCTTGGGACCGTTGAATGAGCAGTTCTTC.